The 21 T cell receptor beta chains below were found in one sample sequenced in a study of blood T cell repertoires in COVID-19. The protocol was immunoSEQ multiplex PCR, while the TCRdb copy is restricted to in-frame clones and leaves out a portion. The table lists approximately 290,000 clones, about 80% of them singletons. The sequenced sample consisted of peripheral blood. These receptor sequences come from a person aged 65 to 85 with COVID-19, enrolled during active disease.

The J gene is TRBJ2-1, the V gene TRBV28; TRBD1 agrees at 7 bases. The V gene's germline CDR1 is MDHEN and CDR2 SYDVKM. Losses at the gene ends were 3 bases for V and 4 bases for J; bases not matched to a gene: 3. The CDR3 runs 14 residues. CDR3: CASSLAGGYNEQFF. The CDR3 coding sequence is TGTGCCAGCAGTTTGGCAGGGGGATACAATGAGCAGTTCTTC.

This sequence joins TRBV2 and TRBJ2-1; 11 bases agree with TRBD2. With 5 bases clipped from V and 5 bases from J, the junction kept 8 bases outside the gene matches. This CDR3 is built from 16 residues. Looked up from germline, CDR1 is SNHLY and CDR2 is FYNNEI. CDR3 loop: CASSPDSGRGDNEQFF. The CDR3 DNA reads as TGTGCCAGCAGTCCGGATAGCGGGAGGGGCGACAATGAGCAGTTCTTC.

The CDR3 region is CASSLVGGTGELFF. In nucleotides, the CDR3 is TGTGCCAGCAGCTTGGTTGGAGGGACCGGGGAGCTGTTTTTT. The gene calls are TRBV5-8 and TRBJ2-2, with D possibly matching TRBD2 (6 bases). Germline CDR1 is SGHTS and CDR2 is YDEGEE. The CDR3 has 14 amino acids. With 0 bases removed from V and 5 bases from J, the gap between germline ends came to 8 bases.

The chain has TRBV24-1 and TRBJ1-2; D is perhaps TRBD1 (5 bases). The CDR3 runs 13 residues. Germline CDR1 and CDR2: KGHDR and SFDVKD. With 5 bases removed from V and 6 bases from J, the gap between germline ends came to 12 bases. This CDR3 is CATSGRTPDGYTF. In DNA form, the CDR3 reads TGTGCCACCAGTGGCCGGACACCCGATGGCTACACCTTC.

The J gene is TRBJ1-5, the V gene TRBV5-1, with D hard to call. Trimming removed 4 bases from V and 7 bases from J, with 18 bases in between. This CDR3 comprises 15 residues. Germline V gives CDR1 SGHRS, CDR2 YFSETQ. The chain's CDR3 is CASSPSGSSGQPQHF. The CDR3 region has the DNA TGCGCCAGCAGCCCCTCCGGGTCCTCTGGGCAGCCCCAGCATTTT.

V is TRBV24-1 and J is TRBJ2-2, with D possibly being TRBD1 (6 bases). The V end was cut by 8 bases, the J end by 0 bases, with 9 bases between. The germline V gene encodes CDR1 KGHDR and CDR2 SFDVKD. The CDR3 covers 14 residues. The CDR3 region has the DNA TGTGCCACCAAGGGGGTATCGAACACCGGGGAGCTGTTTTTT. As protein: CATKGVSNTGELFF.

This clone has a single count. The chain combines TRBV7-6 with TRBJ2-3; 12 positions agree with TRBD2. Germline trimming cut 1 base from V and 1 base from J; bases unmatched to any gene: 0. Germline CDR1 and CDR2: SGHVS and FNYEAQ. The CDR3 covers 16 residues. CDR3 sequence: CASSLGLAGGTDTQYF. In DNA, the CDR3 is TGTGCCAGCAGCTTAGGACTAGCGGGAGGCACAGATACGCAGTATTTT.

V gene TRBV5-4 combines with J gene TRBJ2-2; unclear D gene. In germline, CDR1 is SGHNT, CDR2 YYREEE (reference sequence). CDR3 length: 13 amino acids. Trimming pared 2 bases from V and 1 base from J, leaving 3 bases between. CDR3 DNA sequence: TGTGCCAGCAGCTTCTGGAACACCGGGGAGCTGTTTTTT. Amino acids: CASSFWNTGELFF.

The chain couples TRBV28 to TRBJ1-1; D is unclear. In germline, CDR1 is MDHEN, CDR2 SYDVKM. V dropped 4 bases and J dropped 4 bases, with 7 bases sitting between them. This CDR3 comprises 12 residues. CDR3 nucleotide sequence: TGTGCCAGCAGTTACAGTGCCACTGAAGCTTTCTTT. Translating it yields CASSYSATEAFF. The whole variable domain, filled in from reference TRBV28 and TRBJ1-1, reads DVKVTQSSRYLVKRTGEKVFLECVQDMDHENMFWYRQDPGLGLRLIYFSYDVKMKEKGDIPEGYSVSREKKERFSLILESASTNQTSMYLCASSYSATEAFFGQGTRLTVV.

The chain recombines TRBV29-1 with TRBJ2-3; tentatively, D is TRBD1 (6 bases). Trimming cost V 7 bases and J 3 bases, with 20 bases left between them. CDR1 and CDR2 from the germline V gene are SQVTM and ANQGSEA. CDR3 size: 15 residues. This CDR3 is CSADQATGLTDTQYF. The DNA of the CDR3 is TGCAGCGCCGATCAGGCAACAGGGCTAACAGATACGCAGTATTTT.

The CDR3 sequence is CATIRWGPGNTIYF. CDR3 nucleotide sequence: TGTGCCACCATTCGGTGGGGGCCTGGAAACACCATATATTTT. The chain has TRBV24-1 and TRBJ1-3, with a tentative D call TRBD1 (6 bases). Deletions cut 8 bases from V and 2 bases from J, with 12 bases between. The CDR3 is 14 residues long. The germline V gene encodes CDR1 KGHDR and CDR2 SFDVKD.

This clone was recorded once. This chain links TRBV5-8 with TRBJ2-1; 15 nucleotides match TRBD2. The CDR3 is 15 residues long. V lost 4 bases, J lost 12 bases, and 8 bases stayed unmatched. CDR1 and CDR2 from the germline V gene are SGHTS and YDEGEE. The CDR3: CASSPPGTSGGWQFF. The CDR3 nucleotides read TGTGCCAGCAGCCCACCCGGGACTAGCGGGGGGTGGCAGTTCTTC.

This rearrangement joins TRBV5-1 to TRBJ2-3; D might be TRBD1 (5 bases). This CDR3 is built from 14 residues. Trimming cost V 1 base and J 11 bases, with 17 bases left between them. Per germline, CDR1 SGHRS and CDR2 YFSETQ. The CDR3 DNA follows: TGCGCCAGCAGCTTGAGTCAGGGATCCGGCGGGCAGTATTTT. Protein: CASSLSQGSGGQYF.

The chain is built from TRBV5-1 and TRBJ1-4, with 8 nucleotides matching TRBD1. Germline V lookup: CDR1 SGHRS, CDR2 YFSETQ. V gave up 4 bases and J gave up 4 bases; unmatched junction bases: 6. The CDR3 is made up of 15 amino acids. CDR3 amino acids: CASSRRTGNNEKLFF. In DNA, the CDR3 is TGCGCCAGCAGCCGGCGGACAGGGAATAATGAAAAACTGTTTTTT.

This chain links TRBV28 with TRBJ1-6, with D maybe TRBD1 (6 bases). The V end lost 1 base, the J end lost 9 bases, and 13 bases lay between the germline ends. The CDR3 consists of 15 residues. CDR1 MDHEN and CDR2 SYDVKM come from the germline V gene. CDR3 DNA sequence: TGTGCCAGCAGTTTATTGGCGGGCAGGGGTTCACCCCTCCACTTT. Translated, it gives CASSLLAGRGSPLHF.

The J gene is TRBJ2-2, the V gene TRBV11-3; 11 nucleotides agree with TRBD2. J gave up 4 bases and V 1 base, and 2 bases lay outside the gene matches. Germline V gene data show CDR1 as SGHNT and CDR2 as YENEEA. This CDR3 is 16 amino acids long. The CDR3 sequence: CASSLGLAGSTGELFF. The CDR3 DNA follows: TGTGCCAGCAGCTTAGGACTAGCGGGGTCCACCGGGGAGCTGTTTTTT.

The chain recombines TRBV6-2 or TRBV6-3 with TRBJ2-7, with 9 bases aligning to TRBD2. V gave up 2 bases and J gave up 5 bases; unmatched junction bases: 7. The CDR3 covers 15 residues. Germline CDR1 and CDR2: MNHEY and SVGEGT. CDR3 nucleotides: TGTGCCAGCAGTTACCGCGGGGGGGCCTTCGACGAGCAGTACTTC. The encoded protein is CASSYRGGAFDEQYF.

V gene TRBV4-2 combines with J gene TRBJ2-1; TRBD2 aligns across 8 bases. The J segment lost 2 bases and the V segment lost 0 bases, leaving 6 bases of the junction unmatched. CDR1 is LGHNA, CDR2 YNFKEQ, per germline. This CDR3 comprises 17 residues. The CDR3 protein is CASSQDFGSGTYNEQFF. CDR3 sequence (DNA): TGTGCCAGCAGCCAAGATTTTGGTAGCGGGACCTACAATGAGCAGTTCTTC.

CDR3 sequence: CASSEDYNTGELFF. In DNA, the CDR3 is TGTGCCAGCAGTGAGGACTATAACACCGGGGAGCTGTTTTTT. V and J are TRBV2 and TRBJ2-2; D possibly corresponds to TRBD2 (6 bases). This CDR3 spans 14 amino acids. CDR1 and CDR2 (germline): SNHLY, FYNNEI. V dropped 3 bases and J dropped 2 bases, with 7 bases sitting between them.

This clone was seen a single time. The J gene is TRBJ2-5, the V gene TRBV7-2; TRBD2 matches 11 bases. CDR1 and CDR2 (germline): SGHTA, FQGNSA. V shed 6 bases and J 3 bases; nucleotides not matched to a gene: 6. The CDR3 is made up of 15 amino acids. CDR3 coding DNA: TGTGCCAGCAGGACTTCGGGACTAGCGGAAGAGACCCAGTACTTC. Residues: CASRTSGLAEETQYF.

The genes are TRBV9 and TRBJ2-3, with a possible D match to TRBD2 (5 bases). CDR3 size: 15 residues. From germline, CDR1 is SGDLS and CDR2 YYNGEE. V lost 1 base, J lost 0 bases, and 9 bases lay in between. The chain's CDR3 is CASSVSGLSTDTQYF. DNA of the CDR3: TGTGCCAGCAGCGTATCCGGACTCAGCACAGATACGCAGTATTTT. Based on the CDR3 plus reference TRBV9 and TRBJ2-3, the full variable domain is DSGVTQTPKHLITATGQRVTLRCSPRSGDLSVYWYQQSLDQGLQFLIQYYNGEERAKGNILERFSAQQFPDLHSELNLSSLELGDSALYFCASSVSGLSTDTQYFGPGTRLTVL.